This T cell receptor (beta chain) was recorded in a study of T cell responses to AZD1222 COVID-19 vaccine. In the study overall: Pooled in the analysis were second doses at about 4 or about 12 weeks.

The CDR3 has 16 amino acids. Germline assignment: CDR1 KGHSH and CDR2 LQKENI. Trimming shortened V by 0 bases and J by 0 bases, and 10 bases separated the two germline ends. The data were produced by immunoSEQ multiplex PCR, yet TCRdb's version contains in-frame clones alone and is incomplete. This table has around 100,000 clones, 80% to 95% appearing once. The study, taken as a whole, reports: Donors in the cohort were predominantly white British and more often female, and clonal diversity was possibly underestimated.

As for this clone: Its antigen is unidentified.

Specimen: peripheral blood, collected on day 0 of AZD1222 vaccination. The sequence was collected from an adult in good health. The chain carries TRBV18 and TRBJ2-3; either TRBD1 or TRBD2 may supply D (6 bases each). The CDR3: CASSPPSGASTDTQYF. As DNA, the CDR3 is TGTGCCAGCTCACCACCGTCGGGGGCTAGCACAGATACGCAGTATTTT.